This TCR beta chain was sequenced for a study of cytomegalovirus exposure and HLA in healthy donors. Findings and limits, study-wide: Of the V segments, some could not be distinguished, including TRBV6-2 and TRBV6-3, and were excluded. Productive status was seen about 90% or about 30% of the time for most TCR beta V segments in an earlier analysis. Several of the most significant clusters appeared linked to common viral pathogens, based on a later analysis. V- and J-gene trimming in TCR beta was tied to a missense DCLRE1C variant by an analysis performed later.

V shed 7 bases, J shed 1 base, and the junction held 7 bases outside the gene matches. Germline CDR1 reads LGHNA; CDR2 reads YSLEER. This CDR3 has 18 residues. PCR was performed using 60 Vbeta and 13 Jbeta primers. The repertoire was sequenced with immunoSEQ multiplex PCR; TCRdb's copy has only in-frame clones and lacks some. Of about 180,000 clones in the sample, around 80% were seen once. A note on this clone: The target antigen is unknown.

The chain links TRBV4-3 to TRBJ2-1; 16 bases line up with TRBD2. Sequenced material: PBMCs. This TCR came from a young man in good health and CMV-seronegative. The CDR3, as DNA: TGCGCCAGCACCCAGGGACTAGCGGGGGGGCTATCCTACAATGAGCAGTTCTTC. This gives the protein CASTQGLAGGLSYNEQFF.